The rows below give T cell receptor beta chains drawn from one sample of a study of cytomegalovirus exposure and HLA in healthy donors. The assay was immunoSEQ multiplex PCR, and TCRdb's table has in-frame clones only and misses some. The table has a few hundred thousand clones, 90% seen once. Sequencing used PBMCs. Receptor source: a woman between 25 and 40 years old in good health and CMV-seronegative. Both conserved end residues are part of each CDR3. D genes are given only for firm matches.

D gene: NA
V gene: TRBV5-6
CDR3 protein: CASSLAQGPEQYF

D gene: TRBD1
V gene: TRBV7-2
CDR3 protein: CASSSNSGTGFSGNTIYF

D gene: NA
V gene: TRBV28
CDR3 protein: CASSLLNMNTEAFF

D gene: NA
V gene: TRBV4-1
CDR3 protein: CASSQVSDYEQYF

D gene: TRBD1
V gene: TRBV6-6
CDR3 protein: CASSRTGVTTGELFF

D gene: TRBD2
V gene: TRBV27
CDR3 protein: CASSLARGVSLAGVANTQYF

D gene: NA
V gene: TRBV7-9
CDR3 protein: CASSSPQSTEAFF

D gene: NA
V gene: TRBV10-3
CDR3 protein: CAISRGREDTEAFF

D gene: NA
V gene: TRBV9
CDR3 protein: CASSVGGDYGYTF

D gene: TRBD2
V gene: TRBV7-9
CDR3 protein: CASSSQRGGRALTHEQYF

D gene: TRBD1
V gene: TRBV28
CDR3 protein: CASSPGGSGNTIYF

D gene: NA
V gene: TRBV5-6
CDR3 protein: CASSSIAGLREQYF

D gene: TRBD2
V gene: TRBV7-3
CDR3 protein: CASSSIAGGPGSYNEQFF

D gene: TRBD2
V gene: TRBV6-1
CDR3 protein: CASSVSGTTSYEQYF

D gene: TRBD2
V gene: TRBV29-1
CDR3 protein: CSVEGGSDEQYF

D gene: TRBD1
V gene: TRBV6-1
CDR3 protein: CASRDRGLLYEQYF

D gene: NA
V gene: TRBV6-1
CDR3 protein: CASSEGFVNTEAFF

D gene: TRBD1
V gene: TRBV5-4
CDR3 protein: CASSAGQGLQETQYF

D gene: NA
V gene: TRBV15
CDR3 protein: CATSRDRGETQYF

D gene: TRBD2
V gene: TRBV13
CDR3 protein: CASSSPGLEVAQYF

D gene: NA
V gene: TRBV5-1
CDR3 protein: CASSLAGRYNEQFF

D gene: TRBD2
V gene: TRBV9
CDR3 protein: CASSPPGLAVNEQFF

D gene: NA
V gene: TRBV5-6
CDR3 protein: CASSLSGAMIATNEKLFF

D gene: NA
V gene: TRBV11-3
CDR3 protein: CASSLDRASYEQYF

D gene: TRBD1
V gene: TRBV27
CDR3 protein: CASSLEGQVYETQYF

D gene: TRBD1
V gene: TRBV5-4
CDR3 protein: CASSLGQGVYEQYF

D gene: TRBD1
V gene: TRBV30
CDR3 protein: CAWSVQGGGADNEQFF

D gene: TRBD2
V gene: TRBV11-2
CDR3 protein: CASSLEGGPSEQFF

D gene: NA
V gene: TRBV19
CDR3 protein: CASSDQHSTDTQYF

D gene: NA
V gene: TRBV23-1
CDR3 protein: CASSQAIPQGKVGYTEAFF

D gene: NA
V gene: TRBV9
CDR3 protein: CASSVVRVPLNEQFF

D gene: NA
V gene: TRBV27
CDR3 protein: CASSFRGSDEQFF

D gene: NA
V gene: TRBV4-2
CDR3 protein: CASSRGPDPYNEQFF